The rows below give T cell receptor beta chains drawn from one sample of a study of shared clonotypes between healthy human individuals. Assay used: immunoSEQ multiplex PCR; TCRdb lists only in-frame clones, some missing. The sample yields about 1,900,000 clones, just under 95% seen once. The material sequenced was naive CD8+ T cells sorted from blood. All receptors derive from a man aged 18 to 30 in good health. CDR3s include the opening cysteine and the closing phenylalanine or tryptophan. The D gene is left open where the match is weak. Expanded clones are given a class, and other clones once, few, many or no size at all.

d_gene	v_gene	j_gene	len	abundance	CDR3aa	CDR3nt
TRBD1	TRBV7-9	TRBJ2-3	13	-	CASSFTGVDTQYF	TGTGCCAGCAGCTTTACAGGGGTAGATACGCAGTATTTT
-	TRBV5-6	TRBJ1-2	14	-	CASSLGQVNYGYTF	TGTGCCAGCAGCTTGGGACAGGTTAACTATGGCTACACCTTC
TRBD2	TRBV6-7	TRBJ2-3	18	-	CASSYGSPQRGRTDTQYF	TGTGCCAGCAGTTACGGTTCCCCGCAGCGGGGGCGGACAGATACGCAGTATTTT
-	TRBV5-4	TRBJ1-2	14	once	CASSFSRSGYGYTF	TGTGCCAGCAGCTTTTCCAGGTCAGGGTATGGCTACACCTTC
TRBD1	TRBV5-1	TRBJ2-3	16	-	CASSLPGTGSTDTQYF	TGCGCCAGCAGCTTGCCTGGGACAGGGAGCACAGATACGCAGTATTTT
TRBD1	TRBV28	TRBJ2-5	14	-	CASSTGTGAETQYF	TGTGCCAGCAGTACCGGGACAGGCGCCGAGACCCAGTACTTC
TRBD2	TRBV4-3	TRBJ2-1	16	-	CASSQSQREAGNEQFF	TGCGCCAGCAGCCAATCTCAGCGGGAGGCGGGTAATGAGCAGTTCTTC
-	TRBV19	TRBJ1-2	16	-	CASSIAGTPADYGYTF	TGTGCCAGTAGTATCGCGGGGACACCTGCGGACTATGGCTACACCTTC
TRBD2	TRBV11-3	TRBJ2-1	18	-	CASSLSSGRHLSYNEQFF	TGTGCCAGCAGCTTATCTAGCGGGAGGCACCTCTCCTACAATGAGCAGTTCTTC
-	TRBV2	TRBJ1-5	16	-	CASSVGLTALGQPQHF	TGTGCCAGCAGTGTAGGATTAACAGCTTTGGGTCAGCCCCAGCATTTT
-	TRBV6-5	TRBJ2-1	16	-	CASSYSPRGTYNEQFF	TGTGCCAGCAGTTACTCTCCCAGAGGTACCTACAATGAGCAGTTCTTC
TRBD2	TRBV5-6	TRBJ2-7	14	-	CASSLTSGAYEQYF	TGTGCCAGCAGCTTAACTAGCGGAGCCTACGAGCAGTACTTC
TRBD2	TRBV7-8	TRBJ2-5	17	-	CASSVKLAGAIQETQYF	TGTGCCAGCAGCGTAAAGCTAGCGGGGGCCATCCAAGAGACCCAGTACTTC
TRBD1	TRBV10-3	TRBJ2-7	15	-	CAISESGTGTYEQYF	TGTGCCATCAGTGAGTCCGGGACAGGGACCTACGAGCAGTACTTC
-	TRBV2	TRBJ2-7	14	once	CASSEVGSTYEQYF	TGTGCCAGCAGTGAAGTCGGCAGTACCTACGAGCAGTACTTC
TRBD1	TRBV4-1	TRBJ1-1	13	-	CASSLAQGTEAFF	TGCGCCAGCAGCCTAGCACAGGGGACTGAAGCTTTCTTT
-	TRBV15	TRBJ2-1	15	-	CATSSTLGGHNEQFF	TGTGCCACCAGCAGTACTTTGGGGGGCCACAATGAGCAGTTCTTC
-	TRBV6-1	TRBJ1-6	15	-	CASSEAGQYNSPLHF	TGTGCCAGCAGTGAAGCCGGACAGTATAATTCACCCCTCCACTTT
-	TRBV7-9	TRBJ1-5	13	-	CASSNPGDQPQHF	TGTGCCAGCAGTAACCCAGGGGATCAGCCCCAGCATTTT
TRBD1	TRBV5-6	TRBJ2-7	16	-	CASADGTGGIPYAQYF	TGTGCCAGCGCTGATGGGACAGGCGGAATTCCTTACGCGCAGTACTTC
TRBD1	TRBV6-1	TRBJ2-7	13	-	CASSWDRLYEQYF	TGTGCCAGCAGCTGGGACAGACTCTACGAGCAGTACTTC
TRBD1	TRBV27	TRBJ2-7	14	-	CASSSGQGAYEQYF	TGTGCCAGCAGTTCGGGACAGGGGGCGTACGAGCAGTACTTC
-	TRBV11-3	TRBJ2-3	15	-	CASSSYEEATDTQYF	TGTGCCAGCAGCTCCTATGAGGAAGCCACAGATACGCAGTATTTT
-	TRBV14	TRBJ2-1	12	-	CASSWLVDEQFF	TGTGCCAGCAGCTGGCTGGTCGATGAGCAGTTCTTC
-	TRBV29-1	TRBJ2-7	13	-	CSVPDSVTYEQYF	TGCAGCGTTCCGGATAGCGTGACCTACGAGCAGTACTTC
TRBD2	TRBV2	TRBJ2-1	14	-	CASSKLAEYNEQFF	TGTGCCAGCAGTAAACTAGCGGAGTACAATGAGCAGTTCTTC
TRBD1	TRBV5-1	TRBJ2-7	15	-	CASSLERTGLNEQYF	TGCGCCAGCAGCTTGGAGCGGACAGGGCTTAATGAGCAGTACTTC
-	TRBV30	TRBJ1-1	13	-	CAWRGTGAVFAFF	TGTGCCTGGAGAGGGACTGGGGCCGTTTTTGCTTTCTTT
-	TRBV9	TRBJ1-1	12	-	CASSVGDHGAFF	TGTGCCAGCAGCGTAGGAGACCATGGGGCTTTCTTT
TRBD2	TRBV20-1	TRBJ2-7	10	-	CSARDGTIMF	TGCAGTGCTAGAGACGGGACTATCATGTTC
-	TRBV28	TRBJ2-2	11	-	CASSSDGELFF	TGTGCCAGCAGTTCAGACGGGGAGCTGTTTTTT
-	TRBV21-1	TRBJ2-6	20	-	CASSKFMERRSQPGANVLTF	TGTGCCAGCAGCAAATTTATGGAACGGCGGTCCCAGCCTGGGGCCAACGTCCTGACTTTC
TRBD1	TRBV18	TRBJ1-2	15	-	CASSSTGGLDYGYTF	TGTGCCAGCTCATCGACAGGGGGCTTGGACTATGGCTACACCTTC
-	TRBV27	TRBJ1-4	14	-	CASSFGRRGEKLFF	TGTGCCAGCAGTTTCGGCAGGCGGGGGGAAAAACTGTTTTTT
-	TRBV4-1	TRBJ1-3	17	-	CASSQDWPLGPGNTIYF	TGCGCCAGCAGCCAAGATTGGCCCCTCGGGCCTGGAAACACCATATATTTT
-	TRBV7-9	TRBJ2-4	16	-	CASSLIGGGAKNIQYF	TGTGCCAGCAGCTTAATTGGGGGTGGAGCCAAAAACATTCAGTACTTC
-	TRBV7-6	TRBJ2-1	16	-	CASSLGSGSSYNEQFF	TGTGCCAGCAGCTTAGGGTCCGGTTCCTCCTACAATGAGCAGTTCTTC
-	TRBV19	TRBJ2-4	13	-	CASSGLIINIQYF	TGTGCCAGTAGCGGACTGATTATAAACATTCAGTACTTC
-	TRBV5-1	TRBJ1-6	15	-	CASSLERNYNSPLHF	TGCGCCAGCAGCTTGGAACGGAACTATAATTCACCCCTCCACTTT
-	TRBV6-5	TRBJ2-5	14	-	CASSYGQLQETQYF	TGTGCCAGCAGTTACGGGCAGCTGCAAGAGACCCAGTACTTC
TRBD1	TRBV15	TRBJ1-1	16	-	CATSRDGQAMNTEAFF	TGTGCCACCAGCAGAGATGGACAGGCGATGAACACTGAAGCTTTCTTT
-	TRBV7-6	TRBJ2-3	14	-	CASSFFTGTDTQYF	TGTGCCAGCAGCTTTTTTACGGGTACAGATACGCAGTATTTT
TRBD1	TRBV10-1	TRBJ1-4	17	-	CASLTGNLDPTNEKLFF	TGCGCCAGCCTGACAGGGAACCTTGACCCAACTAATGAAAAACTGTTTTTT
TRBD1	TRBV6-5	TRBJ1-1	13	-	CASIGQGATEAFF	TGTGCCAGCATCGGACAGGGGGCTACTGAAGCTTTCTTT
-	TRBV6-5	TRBJ1-2	13	-	CASSYDRTYGYTF	TGTGCCAGCAGTTATGACAGGACCTATGGCTACACCTTC
-	TRBV30	TRBJ1-1	13	-	CAWSVGVGTEAFF	TGTGCCTGGAGTGTAGGGGTTGGCACTGAAGCTTTCTTT